The source of this T cell receptor (beta chain) is a study of blood T cell repertoires in COVID-19. Study as a whole: Samples taken during acute and convalescent COVID-19 were collected in the United States, Italy and Spain. PBMCs, B-cell-depleted T cells, or T cells provided the cDNA or gDNA that made up the material.

The CDR3 is 16 residues long. Trimming removed 4 bases from V and 6 bases from J, with 20 bases in between. Germline CDR1 and CDR2: SGDLS and YYNGEE. How the authors handled the data: The authors estimated nucleated cell counts from reference gene primer amplification. Using immunoSEQ multiplex PCR, the repertoire was profiled, and TCRdb retains in-frame clones only, with some absent. V, J and clone size derive from that table, while D and trimming were established from the DNA sequence. The sample includes 150,000 to 200,000 clones, 70% to 90% of them seen just once. Sequenced: peripheral blood. The clonotype was recovered from a man in his sixties with acute or convalescent COVID-19. This rearrangement joins TRBV9 to TRBJ2-1; D is ambiguous. The CDR3 here is CASSPRVSPPLNEQFF. CDR3 nucleotide sequence: TGTGCCAGCAGCCCCCGGGTTAGCCCTCCTCTCAATGAGCAGTTCTTC.